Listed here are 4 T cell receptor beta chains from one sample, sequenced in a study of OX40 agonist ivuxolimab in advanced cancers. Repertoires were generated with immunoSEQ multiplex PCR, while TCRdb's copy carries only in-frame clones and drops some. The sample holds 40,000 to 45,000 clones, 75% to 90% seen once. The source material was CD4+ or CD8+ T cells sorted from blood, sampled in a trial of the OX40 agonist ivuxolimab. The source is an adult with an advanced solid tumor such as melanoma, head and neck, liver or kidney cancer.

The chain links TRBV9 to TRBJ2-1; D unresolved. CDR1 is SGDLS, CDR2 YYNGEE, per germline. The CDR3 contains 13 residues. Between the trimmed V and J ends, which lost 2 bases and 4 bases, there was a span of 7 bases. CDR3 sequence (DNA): TGTGCCAGCAGCGTGGACCCTTACAATGAGCAGTTCTTC. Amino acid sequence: CASSVDPYNEQFF.

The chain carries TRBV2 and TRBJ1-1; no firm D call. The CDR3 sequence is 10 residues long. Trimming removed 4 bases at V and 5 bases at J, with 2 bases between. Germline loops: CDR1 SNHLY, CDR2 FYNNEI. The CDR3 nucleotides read TGTGCCAGCAGTGTTACTGAAGCTTTCTTT. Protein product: CASSVTEAFF.

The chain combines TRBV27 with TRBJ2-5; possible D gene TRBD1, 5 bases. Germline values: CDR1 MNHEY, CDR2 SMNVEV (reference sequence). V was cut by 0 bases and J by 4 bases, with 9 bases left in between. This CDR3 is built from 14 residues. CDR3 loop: CASSLSVRGETQYF. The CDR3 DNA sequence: TGTGCCAGCAGTTTATCCGTTAGGGGAGAGACCCAGTACTTC.

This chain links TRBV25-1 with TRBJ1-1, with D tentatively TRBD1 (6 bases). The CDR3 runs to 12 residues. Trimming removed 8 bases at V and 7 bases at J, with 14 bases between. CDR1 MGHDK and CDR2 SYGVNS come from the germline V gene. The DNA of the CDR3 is TGTGCCAGCCTCCTGGAGGGGGGTGAAGCTTTCTTT. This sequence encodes CASLLEGGEAFF.